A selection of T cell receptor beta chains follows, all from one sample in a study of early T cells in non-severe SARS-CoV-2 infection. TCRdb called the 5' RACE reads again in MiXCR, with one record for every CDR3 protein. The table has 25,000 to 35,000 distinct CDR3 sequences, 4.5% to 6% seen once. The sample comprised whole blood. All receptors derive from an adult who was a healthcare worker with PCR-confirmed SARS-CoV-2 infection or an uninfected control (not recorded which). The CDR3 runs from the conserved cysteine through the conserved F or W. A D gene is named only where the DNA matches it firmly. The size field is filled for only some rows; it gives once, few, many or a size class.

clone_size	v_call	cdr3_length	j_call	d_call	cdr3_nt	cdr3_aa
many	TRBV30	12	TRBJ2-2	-	TGTGCCCGGGGGCTTACCACCGGGGAGCTGTTTTTT	CARGLTTGELFF
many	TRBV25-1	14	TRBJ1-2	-	TGTGCCAGCAGTGAGGCAGGGCGAAGCTATGGCTACACCTTC	CASSEAGRSYGYTF
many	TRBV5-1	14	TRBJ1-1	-	TGCGCCAGCAGCCCCGACTCGACGAACACTGAAGCTTTCTTT	CASSPDSTNTEAFF
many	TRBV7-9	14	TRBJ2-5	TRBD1	TGTGCCAGCAGCTTAAAGGGGGCGCGGGAGACCCAGTACTTC	CASSLKGARETQYF
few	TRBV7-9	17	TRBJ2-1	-	TGTGCCAGCAGCTTGGACCGAGCTGCAGTGGTAATGGCGGAGCAGTTCTTC	CASSLDRAAVVMAEQFF
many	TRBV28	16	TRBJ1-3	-	TGTGCCAGCAGTACCCGCAGGACACGGGGAGGGAACACCATATATTTT	CASSTRRTRGGNTIYF
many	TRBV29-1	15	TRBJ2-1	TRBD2	TGCAGCGTTGAATCTGCGCTAGCGGGAGGGAATGAGCAGTTCTTC	CSVESALAGGNEQFF
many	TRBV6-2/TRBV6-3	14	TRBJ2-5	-	TGTGCCAGCAGTTACGCCCTCCCGCAAGAGACCCAGTACTTC	CASSYALPQETQYF
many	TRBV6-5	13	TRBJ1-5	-	TGTGCCAGCAGTTACGACAGGAATCAGCCCCAGCATTTT	CASSYDRNQPQHF
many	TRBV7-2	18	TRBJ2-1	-	TGTGCCAGCAGCTTAGTGGGGGGCGGGATGAGCTCCTACAATGAGCAGTTCTTC	CASSLVGGGMSSYNEQFF
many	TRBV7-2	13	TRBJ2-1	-	TGTGCCAGCAGGGAAACGGCTCACAATGAGCAGTTCTTC	CASRETAHNEQFF
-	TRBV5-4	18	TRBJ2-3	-	TGTGCCAGCAGCTTGGGGACTCGGCGGACATTAGGCACAGATACGCAGTATTTT	CASSLGTRRTLGTDTQYF
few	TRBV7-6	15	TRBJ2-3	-	TGTGCCAGCAGCATGAGTAGGAGGGGAACAGATACGCAGTATTTT	CASSMSRRGTDTQYF
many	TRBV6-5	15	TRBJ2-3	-	TGTGCCAGCAGTTACGGGACTGTGGGCACAGATACGCAGTATTTT	CASSYGTVGTDTQYF
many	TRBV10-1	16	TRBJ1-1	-	TGCGCCAGCAGTGAATCGGTCGGTGGGGGGAACACTGAAGCTTTCTTT	CASSESVGGGNTEAFF
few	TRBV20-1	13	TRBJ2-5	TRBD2	TGCAGTGCTGGGCTAGCGGCCTCAGAGACCCAGTACTTC	CSAGLAASETQYF
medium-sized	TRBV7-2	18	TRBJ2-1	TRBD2	TGTGCCAGCAGCTTAGGGCGTCGAAGCGGGAGGGCCTACAATGAGCAGTTCTTC	CASSLGRRSGRAYNEQFF
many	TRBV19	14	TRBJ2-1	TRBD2	TGTGCCAGTACGGAGCGGGAGTCAGTTGGTGAGCAGTTCTTC	CASTERESVGEQFF
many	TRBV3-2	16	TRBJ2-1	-	TGTGCCAGCAGCCAAGACTGGCAGGGTGGCTACAATGAGCAGTTCTTC	CASSQDWQGGYNEQFF
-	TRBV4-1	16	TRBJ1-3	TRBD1	TGCGCCAGCAGCCAAGGACAGGGGATATCTGAAAACACCATATATTTT	CASSQGQGISENTIYF
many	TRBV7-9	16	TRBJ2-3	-	TGTGCCAGCAGCTTATCTCTCACCCTGCTCACAGATACGCAGTATTTT	CASSLSLTLLTDTQYF
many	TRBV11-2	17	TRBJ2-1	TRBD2	TGTGCCAGCAGCTTACAGCCGGCGGGAGGGTCGTTCAATGAGCAGTTCTTC	CASSLQPAGGSFNEQFF
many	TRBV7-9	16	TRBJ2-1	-	TGTGCCAGCAGCGCTCGACTAGTCAGCTCCTACAATGAGCAGTTCTTC	CASSARLVSSYNEQFF
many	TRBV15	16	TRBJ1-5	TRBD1	TGTGCCACCAGCAGGGGATACGGACAGGGGGTCCAGCCCCAGCATTTT	CATSRGYGQGVQPQHF
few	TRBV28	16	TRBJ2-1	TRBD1	TGTGCCAGCACCCTTAGGTGGACAGGGCCCCCCAATGAGCAGTTCTTC	CASTLRWTGPPNEQFF
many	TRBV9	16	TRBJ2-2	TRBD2	TGTGCCAGCAGCAAACGACTAGCGGGAGACACCGGGGAGCTGTTTTTT	CASSKRLAGDTGELFF
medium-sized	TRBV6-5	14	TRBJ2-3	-	TGTGCCAGCAGGGCGGGACGGAGCACAGATACGCAGTATTTT	CASRAGRSTDTQYF
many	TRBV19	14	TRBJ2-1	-	TGTGCCAGTAGTCAAAGCGGGTCCTACAATGAGCAGTTCTTC	CASSQSGSYNEQFF
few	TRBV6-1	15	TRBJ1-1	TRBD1	TGTGCCAGCATACGTTTGACAGGGGCGGACACTGAAGCTTTCTTT	CASIRLTGADTEAFF
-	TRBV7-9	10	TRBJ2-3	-	TGCGGTTGGACCACAGATACGCAGTATTTT	CGWTTDTQYF
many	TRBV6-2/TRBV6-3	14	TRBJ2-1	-	TGTGCCAGCAGTCGATTAACCGCCTACAATGAGCAGTTCTTC	CASSRLTAYNEQFF
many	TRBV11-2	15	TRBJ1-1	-	TGTGCCAGCAGCTCCATCAGGGGCGGAGGGACTGAAGCTTTCTTT	CASSSIRGGGTEAFF
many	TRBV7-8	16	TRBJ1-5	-	TGTGCCAGCAGCTTAGATCGCGGGTATAGCAATCAGCCCCAGCATTTT	CASSLDRGYSNQPQHF
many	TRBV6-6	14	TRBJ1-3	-	TGTGCCAGCAGCCGTGGACAGTCCGGGGACACCATATATTTT	CASSRGQSGDTIYF
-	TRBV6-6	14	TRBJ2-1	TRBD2	TGTGCCAGCAGCCAAATGACTAGCTCTCAAGGGCAGTTCTTC	CASSQMTSSQGQFF
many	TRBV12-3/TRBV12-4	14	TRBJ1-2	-	TGTGCCAGCAGTACGACGGGTCTTAACTATGGCTACACCTTC	CASSTTGLNYGYTF
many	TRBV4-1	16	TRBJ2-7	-	TGCGCCAGCAGCCAACCTGGGACCCAAGGGTCCTACGAGCAGTACTTC	CASSQPGTQGSYEQYF
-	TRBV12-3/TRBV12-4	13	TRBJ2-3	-	TGTGCCAGCACCCTGGTCCCCACAGATACGCAGTATTTT	CASTLVPTDTQYF
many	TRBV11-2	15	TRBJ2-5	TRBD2	TGTGCCAGCAGCTTACTGGGGACTAGCGAGGAGACCCAGTACTTC	CASSLLGTSEETQYF
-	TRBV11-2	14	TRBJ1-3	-	TGTGCCAGCAGCTTCAGTAGGTCCGGAAACACCATATATTTT	CASSFSRSGNTIYF
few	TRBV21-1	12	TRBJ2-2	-	TGTGCCAGCATTCCGAACACCGGGGAGCTGTTTTTT	CASIPNTGELFF
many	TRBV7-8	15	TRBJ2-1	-	TGTGCCAGCAGCTTAGGCGGGATAGCCTACAATGAGCAGTTCTTC	CASSLGGIAYNEQFF
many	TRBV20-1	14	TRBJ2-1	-	TGCAGTGCTACCCCGCGGAGGGGCCGCAATGAGCAGTTCTTC	CSATPRRGRNEQFF
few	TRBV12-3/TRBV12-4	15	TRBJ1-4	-	TGTGCCAGCAGTCCCTGGACCAGGGAGGGTGAAAAACTGTTTTTT	CASSPWTREGEKLFF
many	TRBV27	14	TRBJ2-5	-	TGTGCCAGCAAGGGGACCGTCAATCAAGAGACCCAGTACTTC	CASKGTVNQETQYF
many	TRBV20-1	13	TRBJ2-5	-	TGCAGTGCCCCCGGGGAGTCCGAAGAGACCCAGTACTTC	CSAPGESEETQYF
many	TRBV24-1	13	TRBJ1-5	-	TGTGCCACCAGTGCCAGAGGGGATCAGCCCCAGCATTTT	CATSARGDQPQHF
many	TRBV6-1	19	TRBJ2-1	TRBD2	TGTGCCAGCGGTGCGGGAGGGACTTTCTTTAGTGGTCTAGAGAATGAGCAGTTCTTC	CASGAGGTFFSGLENEQFF
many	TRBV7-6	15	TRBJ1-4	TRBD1	TGTGCCAGCAGCCTAGGAGGGACAGATAATGAAAAACTGTTTTTT	CASSLGGTDNEKLFF
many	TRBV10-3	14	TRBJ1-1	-	TGTGCCATCAGTGAATCCGGAGAGGGAGGTGAAGCTTTCTTT	CAISESGEGGEAFF
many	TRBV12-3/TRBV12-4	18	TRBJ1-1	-	TGTGCCAGCACTTTCGCGCAGCACCTTGCACGCATGAACACTGAAGCTTTCTTT	CASTFAQHLARMNTEAFF
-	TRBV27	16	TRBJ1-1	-	TGTGCCATCAGTTCAAACCTCTTCAGACATAACACTGAAGCTTTCTTT	CAISSNLFRHNTEAFF
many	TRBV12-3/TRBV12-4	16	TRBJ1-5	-	TGTGCCAGCAGGCGTTCCGGGTCAAATAGCAATCAGCCCCAGCATTTT	CASRRSGSNSNQPQHF
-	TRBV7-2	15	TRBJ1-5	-	TGTGCCAGCAGCTTAGCGGGGGGTAGCAATCAGCCCCAGCATTTT	CASSLAGGSNQPQHF
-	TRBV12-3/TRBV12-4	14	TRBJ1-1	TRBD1	TGTGCCAGCAGTCCCACCTTCGAACAGGGGTTAGCTTTCTTT	CASSPTFEQGLAFF
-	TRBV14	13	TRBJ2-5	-	TGTGCCAGCAGCCAAGGTGTAGGAGAGACCCAGTACTTC	CASSQGVGETQYF
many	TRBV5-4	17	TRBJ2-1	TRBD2	TGTGCCAGCAGCCCCACGAGTGGGGGACTAGACTACAATGAGCAGTTCTTC	CASSPTSGGLDYNEQFF
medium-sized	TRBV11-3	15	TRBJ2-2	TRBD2	TGTGCCAGCAGCTTGCTAGCGGGAGCGTCCGGGGAGCTGTTTTTT	CASSLLAGASGELFF
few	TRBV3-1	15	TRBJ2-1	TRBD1	TGTGCCAGCAGCCATGGGGGACAGGGCCCCCAACGGCAGTTCTTC	CASSHGGQGPQRQFF
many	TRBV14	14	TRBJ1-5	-	TGTGCCAGCAGCCAAACTGGGGCACCTTCGGCCCAGCATTTT	CASSQTGAPSAQHF